Listed below are T cell receptor beta chains from one sample, sequenced in a study of PD-L1 blockade in urothelial cancer. The repertoire was sequenced with immunoSEQ multiplex PCR; TCRdb's copy has only in-frame clones and lacks some. This table has more than 75,000 clones, 85% to 95% appearing once. The sample here was PBMCs, taken around atezolizumab (anti-PD-L1) treatment. The receptors originated from a man in his 60s with urothelial cancer. CDR3s include the opening cysteine and the closing phenylalanine or tryptophan. A D gene is named only where the DNA matches it firmly. Size is stated for part of the rows, as once, few or many counts, or as a class when the clone is expanded.

j_call d_call clone_size v_call cdr3_aa cdr3_nt
TRBJ1-2 TRBD1 - TRBV5-1 CASSLVSGGYGYTF TGCGCCAGCAGCTTGGTTTCAGGGGGCTATGGCTACACCTTC
TRBJ2-7 TRBD2 - TRBV5-1 CASSFGLAEAYEQYF TGCGCCAGCAGCTTCGGTCTAGCGGAAGCCTACGAGCAGTACTTC
TRBJ2-7 - - TRBV28 CASSLVYEQYF TGTGCCAGCAGTCTAGTCTACGAGCAGTACTTC
TRBJ2-3 - - TRBV21-1 CASSHRERTDTQYF TGTGCCAGCAGTCACAGGGAGCGCACAGATACGCAGTATTTT
TRBJ2-5 TRBD1 - TRBV7-2 CASRRRDRGASEETQYF TGTGCCAGCAGGCGCCGGGACAGGGGGGCGAGTGAAGAGACCCAGTACTTC
TRBJ2-1 - - TRBV14 CASSQLSYNEQFF TGTGCCAGCAGCCAACTCTCCTACAATGAGCAGTTCTTC
TRBJ2-5 - - TRBV11-1 CASSSSFQVRETQYF TGTGCCAGCAGCTCTTCTTTCCAGGTCCGGGAGACCCAGTACTTC
TRBJ2-5 TRBD2 - TRBV7-2 CASSPTSGVGQETQYF TGTGCCAGCAGCCCGACTAGCGGGGTAGGCCAAGAGACCCAGTACTTC
TRBJ2-7 - - TRBV7-2 CASSLVRGYEQYF TGTGCCAGCAGCTTAGTCAGGGGCTACGAGCAGTACTTC
TRBJ1-3 - - TRBV19 CASSRQLSGNTIYF TGTGCCAGTAGTAGACAGCTCTCTGGAAACACCATATATTTT
TRBJ2-3 TRBD2 - TRBV29-1 CSVGPSGATDTQYF TGCAGCGTTGGTCCCAGCGGGGCCACAGATACGCAGTATTTT
TRBJ1-1 TRBD1 - TRBV10-3 CAIQTGGGTEAFF TGTGCCATCCAGACAGGGGGCGGAACTGAAGCTTTCTTT
TRBJ2-5 TRBD2 - TRBV6-5 CASMAIAGGQETQYF TGTGCCAGCATGGCAATAGCGGGGGGCCAAGAGACCCAGTACTTC
TRBJ2-5 - - TRBV27 CASTPGGGTETQYF TGTGCCTCCACCCCCGGGGGTGGTACAGAGACCCAGTACTTC
TRBJ2-3 - - TRBV7-9 CASSSSVHTQYF TGTGCCAGCAGCTCGTCGGTCCATACGCAGTATTTT
TRBJ1-2 TRBD1 - TRBV6-5 CASSYSQGVVYGYTF TGTGCCAGCAGTTACAGTCAGGGGGTAGTATATGGCTACACCTTC
TRBJ1-5 - - TRBV21-1 CASSKVVSGDDQPQHF TGTGCCAGCAGCAAAGTTGTGTCAGGGGATGATCAGCCCCAGCATTTT
TRBJ2-1 TRBD2 - TRBV29-1 CSVELPSGTLNEQFF TGCAGCGTTGAGTTGCCTAGCGGAACCCTCAATGAGCAGTTCTTC
TRBJ2-3 TRBD1 - TRBV7-6 CASSDGTALKTQYF TGTGCCAGCAGCGATGGGACAGCTCTAAAGACGCAGTATTTT
TRBJ1-1 TRBD1 - TRBV5-1 CASSLGQGLTEAFF TGCGCCAGCAGCTTGGGACAGGGACTCACTGAAGCTTTCTTT
TRBJ2-1 TRBD1 - TRBV10-1 CASSAGTGGNEQFF TGCGCCAGCAGTGCCGGGACAGGGGGTAATGAGCAGTTCTTC
TRBJ2-3 - - TRBV4-3 CASSQDRDRIRDTQYF TGCGCCAGCAGCCAAGATAGAGACAGGATTAGAGATACGCAGTATTTT
TRBJ1-4 - - TRBV6-5 CASGRGTNEKLFF TGTGCCAGCGGTAGGGGAACTAATGAAAAACTGTTTTTT
TRBJ2-1 TRBD2 - TRBV14 CASSSGTITYNEQFF TGTGCCAGCAGCTCCGGGACTATAACCTACAATGAGCAGTTCTTC
TRBJ2-2 - - TRBV11-3 CASSLDPYTGELFF TGTGCCAGCAGCTTAGATCCCTACACCGGGGAGCTGTTTTTT
TRBJ2-2 TRBD2 - TRBV4-3 CASSQDWGGSRTGELFF TGCGCCAGCAGCCAAGATTGGGGAGGGAGTAGGACCGGGGAGCTGTTTTTT
TRBJ2-5 TRBD2 - TRBV5-1 CASSLNTGGETQYF TGCGCCAGCAGCTTGAATACGGGGGGAGAGACCCAGTACTTC
TRBJ2-7 TRBD1 once TRBV19 CASSITGARVIYYEQYF TGTGCCAGTAGTATAACAGGGGCCCGAGTCATTTACTACGAGCAGTACTTC
TRBJ2-3 TRBD2 - TRBV7-9 CASSPQRGGSADTQYF TGTGCCAGCAGCCCCCAGCGGGGGGGTTCGGCAGATACGCAGTATTTT
TRBJ2-7 TRBD2 - TRBV28 CATLIAGDLEQYF TGTGCCACCCTCATAGCGGGAGATCTCGAGCAGTACTTC
TRBJ2-3 - - TRBV7-2 CASSPEFTDTQYF TGTGCCAGCAGCCCCGAGTTCACAGATACGCAGTATTTT
TRBJ2-2 TRBD1 many TRBV7-2 CASSLEDRYSNTGELFF TGTGCCAGCAGCTTAGAGGACAGGTATTCGAACACCGGGGAGCTGTTTTTT
TRBJ1-1 - - TRBV7-2 CASSPEASRDTEAFF TGTGCCAGCAGCCCAGAGGCCTCGCGAGACACTGAAGCTTTCTTT
TRBJ2-5 - - TRBV7-8 CASSIGGALSETQYF TGTGCCAGCAGCATTGGGGGGGCTTTATCAGAGACCCAGTACTTC
TRBJ2-7 - few TRBV21-1 CASSKLTEDEQYF TGTGCCAGCAGCAAGCTGACGGAGGACGAGCAGTACTTC
TRBJ2-3 TRBD2 - TRBV5-1 CASRTSGITDTQYF TGCGCCAGCAGGACTAGCGGGATCACAGATACGCAGTATTTT
TRBJ2-6 - - TRBV11-1 CASSDRGSGANVLTF TGTGCCAGCAGCGACCGAGGGTCAGGGGCCAACGTCCTGACTTTC
TRBJ2-1 - - TRBV5-4 CASSPSQWNEQFF TGTGCCAGCAGCCCCTCCCAGTGGAATGAGCAGTTCTTC
TRBJ2-7 TRBD1 - TRBV5-4 CASSSRDRESYEQYF TGTGCCAGCAGCTCCCGGGACAGGGAGTCCTACGAGCAGTACTTC
TRBJ2-5 TRBD1 - TRBV7-6 CASSPTGSGGQETQYF TGTGCCAGCAGCCCCACAGGGTCAGGGGGACAAGAGACCCAGTACTTC
TRBJ2-7 TRBD1 - TRBV7-2 CASSLIGTGSREQYF TGTGCCAGCAGTCTCATAGGGACAGGTTCTAGGGAGCAGTACTTC
TRBJ2-5 TRBD1 - TRBV7-2 CASSPRGLQGVRFQETQYF TGTGCCAGCAGCCCCCGTGGGTTACAGGGGGTTCGATTCCAAGAGACCCAGTACTTC
TRBJ2-2 - - TRBV4-2 CASSQEQGMTGELFF TGTGCCAGCAGCCAAGAACAGGGTATGACCGGGGAGCTGTTTTTT
TRBJ1-1 TRBD1 - TRBV29-1 CSGLGTGRGSTEAFF TGCAGCGGGCTCGGGACAGGGCGGGGGAGCACTGAAGCTTTCTTT
TRBJ2-1 TRBD1 - TRBV5-6 CASSIRDRGSFNEQFF TGTGCCAGCAGCATAAGGGACAGGGGGTCCTTCAATGAGCAGTTCTTC
TRBJ2-3 TRBD2 - TRBV5-1 CASSRGTSGSVDTQYF TGCGCCAGCAGCAGAGGGACTAGCGGGAGTGTAGATACGCAGTATTTT
TRBJ1-4 - - TRBV6-6 CASRQGRNEKLFF TGTGCCAGCAGGCAGGGGCGAAATGAAAAACTGTTTTTT
TRBJ2-7 TRBD1 - TRBV11-1 CASSLDVQGAYEQYF TGTGCCAGCAGCTTAGATGTCCAGGGGGCGTACGAGCAGTACTTC
TRBJ1-6 - - TRBV7-2 CASSLGGGPWDSPLHF TGTGCCAGCAGCTTAGGGGGGGGGCCATGGGATTCACCCCTCCACTTT
TRBJ1-1 - - TRBV10-3 CAIRQGEGNTEAFF TGTGCCATCAGACAGGGTGAGGGGAACACTGAAGCTTTCTTT
TRBJ2-1 - - TRBV6-1 CASSRITDEQFF TGTGCCAGCAGCCGGATTACAGATGAGCAGTTCTTC
TRBJ2-7 TRBD1 - TRBV19 CASGRQGGRGEQYF TGTGCCAGCGGCCGACAGGGCGGTCGGGGCGAGCAGTACTTC
TRBJ2-7 - - TRBV5-5 CASSISQGRGYEQYF TGTGCCAGCAGCATCTCACAGGGAAGAGGGTACGAGCAGTACTTC
TRBJ2-7 - - TRBV20-1 CSASRLYEQYF TGCAGTGCTAGCAGGCTCTACGAGCAGTACTTC